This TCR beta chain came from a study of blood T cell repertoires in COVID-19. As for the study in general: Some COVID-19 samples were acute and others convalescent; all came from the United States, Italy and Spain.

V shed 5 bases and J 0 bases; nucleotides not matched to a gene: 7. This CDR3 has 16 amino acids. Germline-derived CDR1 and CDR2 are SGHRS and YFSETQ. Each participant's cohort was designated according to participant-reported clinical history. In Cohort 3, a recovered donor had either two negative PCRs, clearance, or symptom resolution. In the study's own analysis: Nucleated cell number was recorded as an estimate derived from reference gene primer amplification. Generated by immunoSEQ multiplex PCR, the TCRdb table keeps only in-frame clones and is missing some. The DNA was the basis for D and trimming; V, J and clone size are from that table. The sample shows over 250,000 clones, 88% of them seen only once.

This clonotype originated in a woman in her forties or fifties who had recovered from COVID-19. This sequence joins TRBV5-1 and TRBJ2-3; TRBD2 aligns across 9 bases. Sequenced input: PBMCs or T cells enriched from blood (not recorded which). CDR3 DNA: TGCGCCAGCAGACGACTAGCGGTATCTAGCACAGATACGCAGTATTTT. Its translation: CASRRLAVSSTDTQYF.